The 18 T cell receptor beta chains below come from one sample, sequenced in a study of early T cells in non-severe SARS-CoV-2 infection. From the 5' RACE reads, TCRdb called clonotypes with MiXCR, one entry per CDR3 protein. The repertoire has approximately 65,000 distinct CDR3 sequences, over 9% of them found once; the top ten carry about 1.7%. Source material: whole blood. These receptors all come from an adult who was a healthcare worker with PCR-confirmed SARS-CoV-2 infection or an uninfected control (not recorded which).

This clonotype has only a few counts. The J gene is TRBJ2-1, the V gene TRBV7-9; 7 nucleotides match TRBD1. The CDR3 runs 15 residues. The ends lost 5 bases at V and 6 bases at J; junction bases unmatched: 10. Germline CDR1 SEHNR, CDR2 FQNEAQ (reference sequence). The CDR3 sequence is CASSPARGQPNEQFF. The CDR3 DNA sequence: TGTGCCAGCAGCCCCGCGAGGGGGCAGCCCAATGAGCAGTTCTTC.

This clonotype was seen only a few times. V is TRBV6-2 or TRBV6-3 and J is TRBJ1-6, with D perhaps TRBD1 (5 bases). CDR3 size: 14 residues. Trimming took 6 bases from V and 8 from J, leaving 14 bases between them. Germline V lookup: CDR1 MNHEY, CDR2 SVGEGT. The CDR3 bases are TGTGCCAGCAGCCGGGACCAGTGGTATTCACCCCTCCACTTT. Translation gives CASSRDQWYSPLHF.

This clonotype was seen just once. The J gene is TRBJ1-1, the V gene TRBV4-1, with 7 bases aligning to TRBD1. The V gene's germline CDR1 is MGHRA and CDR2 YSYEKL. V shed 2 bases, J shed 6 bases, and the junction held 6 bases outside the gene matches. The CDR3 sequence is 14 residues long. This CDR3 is CASSQRQGGAEAFF. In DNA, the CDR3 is TGCGCCAGCAGCCAAAGACAGGGCGGTGCTGAAGCTTTCTTT.

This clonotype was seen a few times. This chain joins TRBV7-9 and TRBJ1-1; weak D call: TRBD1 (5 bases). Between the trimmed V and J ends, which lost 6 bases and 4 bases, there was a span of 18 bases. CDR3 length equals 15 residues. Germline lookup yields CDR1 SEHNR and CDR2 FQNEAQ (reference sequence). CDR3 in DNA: TGTGCCAGCAGTACGGGCTGGGGCGAGGTCACTGAAGCTTTCTTT. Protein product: CASSTGWGEVTEAFF.

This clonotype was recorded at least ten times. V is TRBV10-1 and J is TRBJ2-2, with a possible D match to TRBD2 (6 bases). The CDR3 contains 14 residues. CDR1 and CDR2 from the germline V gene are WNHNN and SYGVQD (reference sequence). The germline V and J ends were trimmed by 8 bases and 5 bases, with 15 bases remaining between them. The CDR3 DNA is TGCGCCAGCGGAGGGCCACCGGGGACCGGGGAGCTGTTTTTT. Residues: CASGGPPGTGELFF.

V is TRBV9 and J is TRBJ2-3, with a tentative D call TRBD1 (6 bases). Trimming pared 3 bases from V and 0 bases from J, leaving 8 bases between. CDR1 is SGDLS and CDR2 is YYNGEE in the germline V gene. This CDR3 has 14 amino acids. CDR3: CASSEGESTDTQYF. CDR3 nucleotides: TGTGCCAGCAGCGAGGGGGAGAGCACAGATACGCAGTATTTT.

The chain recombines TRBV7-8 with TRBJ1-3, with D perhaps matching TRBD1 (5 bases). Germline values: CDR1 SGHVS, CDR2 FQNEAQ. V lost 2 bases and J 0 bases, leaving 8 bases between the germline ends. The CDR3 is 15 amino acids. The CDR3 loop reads CASSLMTVSGNTIYF. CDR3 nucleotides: TGTGCCAGCAGCTTAATGACAGTCTCTGGAAACACCATATATTTT.

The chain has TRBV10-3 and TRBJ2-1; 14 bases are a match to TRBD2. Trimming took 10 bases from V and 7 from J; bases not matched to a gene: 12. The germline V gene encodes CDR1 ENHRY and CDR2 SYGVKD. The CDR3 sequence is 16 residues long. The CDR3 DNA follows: TGTGCCACCACCTCGGGACTAGCGGGGGTGGGGAATGAGCAGTTCTTC. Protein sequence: CATTSGLAGVGNEQFF.

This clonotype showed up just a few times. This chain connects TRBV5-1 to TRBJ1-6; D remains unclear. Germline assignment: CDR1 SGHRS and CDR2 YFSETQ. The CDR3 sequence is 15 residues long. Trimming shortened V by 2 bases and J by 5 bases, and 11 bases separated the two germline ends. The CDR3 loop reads CASSFWTANNSPLHF. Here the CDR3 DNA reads TGCGCCAGCAGCTTTTGGACCGCAAATAATTCACCCCTCCACTTT. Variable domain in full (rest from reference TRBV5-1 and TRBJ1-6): KAGVTQTPRYLIKTRGQQVTLSCSPISGHRSVSWYQQTPGQGLQFLFEYFSETQRNKGNFPGRFSGRQFSNSRSEMNVSTLELGDSALYLCASSFWTANNSPLHFGNGTRLTVT.

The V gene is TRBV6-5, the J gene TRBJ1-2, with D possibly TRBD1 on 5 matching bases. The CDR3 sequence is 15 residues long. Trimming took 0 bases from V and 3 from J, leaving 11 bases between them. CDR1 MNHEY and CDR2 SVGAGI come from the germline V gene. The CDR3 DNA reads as TGTGCCAGCAGTTACTCTAGGGGATGGTACTATGGCTACACCTTC. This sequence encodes CASSYSRGWYYGYTF.

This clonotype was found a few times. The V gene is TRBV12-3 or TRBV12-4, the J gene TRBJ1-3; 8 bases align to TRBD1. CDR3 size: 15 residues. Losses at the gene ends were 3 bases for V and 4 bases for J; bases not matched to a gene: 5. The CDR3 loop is CASSFNGQGGNTIYF. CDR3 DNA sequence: TGTGCCAGCAGTTTCAATGGACAGGGCGGAAACACCATATATTTT.

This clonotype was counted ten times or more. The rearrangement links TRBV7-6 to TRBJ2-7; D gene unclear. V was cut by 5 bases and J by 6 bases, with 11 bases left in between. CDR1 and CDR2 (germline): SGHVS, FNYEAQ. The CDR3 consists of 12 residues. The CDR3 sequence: CASSHRVGEQYF. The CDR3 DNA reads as TGTGCCAGCAGCCATCGAGTGGGCGAGCAGTACTTC.

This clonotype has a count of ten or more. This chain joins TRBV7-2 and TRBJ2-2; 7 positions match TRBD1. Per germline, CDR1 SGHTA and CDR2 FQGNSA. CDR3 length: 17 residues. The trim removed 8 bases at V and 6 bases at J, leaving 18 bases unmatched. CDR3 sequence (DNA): TGTGCCAGCGCCCCCTGGAGAGACAGGGCGGTCTCCGGGGAGCTGTTTTTT. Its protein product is CASAPWRDRAVSGELFF.

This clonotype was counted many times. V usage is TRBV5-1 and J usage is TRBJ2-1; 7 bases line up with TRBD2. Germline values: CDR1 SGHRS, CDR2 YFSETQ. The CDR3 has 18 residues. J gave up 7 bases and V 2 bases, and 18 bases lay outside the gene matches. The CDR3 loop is CASSFLLRSASGRNEQFF. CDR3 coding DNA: TGCGCCAGCAGCTTTCTACTCAGGTCGGCTAGCGGACGGAATGAGCAGTTCTTC. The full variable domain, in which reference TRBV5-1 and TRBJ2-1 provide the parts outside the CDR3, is KAGVTQTPRYLIKTRGQQVTLSCSPISGHRSVSWYQQTPGQGLQFLFEYFSETQRNKGNFPGRFSGRQFSNSRSEMNVSTLELGDSALYLCASSFLLRSASGRNEQFFGPGTRLTVL.

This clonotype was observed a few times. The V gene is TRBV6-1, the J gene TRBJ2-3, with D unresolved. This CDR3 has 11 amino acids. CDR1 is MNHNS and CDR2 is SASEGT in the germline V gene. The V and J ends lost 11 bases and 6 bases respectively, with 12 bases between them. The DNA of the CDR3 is TGTGCCCCAAACGAAGGGGATACGCAGTATTTT. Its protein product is CAPNEGDTQYF.

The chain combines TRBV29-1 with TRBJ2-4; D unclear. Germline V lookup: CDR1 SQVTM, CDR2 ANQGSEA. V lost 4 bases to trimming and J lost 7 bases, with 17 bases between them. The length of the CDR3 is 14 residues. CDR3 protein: CSVGRDPSPNIQYF. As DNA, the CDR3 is TGCAGCGTTGGTAGGGATCCGAGTCCCAACATTCAGTACTTC.

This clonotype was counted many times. The DNA of the CDR3 is TGTGCCAGCAGCTTAGTAGTGGGGGTCCAAGAGACCCAGTACTTC. This sequence encodes CASSLVVGVQETQYF. V is TRBV11-2 and J is TRBJ2-5, with D perhaps being TRBD1 or TRBD2 (5 bases each). Germline V gene sequence: CDR1 SGHAT, CDR2 FQNNGV. This CDR3 has 15 residues. The V gene lost 1 base and the J gene lost 1 base, with 10 bases spanning the gap.

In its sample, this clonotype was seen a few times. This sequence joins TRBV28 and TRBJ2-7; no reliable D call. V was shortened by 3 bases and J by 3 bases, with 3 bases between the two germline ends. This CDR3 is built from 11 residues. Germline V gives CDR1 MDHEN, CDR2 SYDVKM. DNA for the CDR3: TGTGCCAGCAGTTTCCTCTACGAGCAGTACTTC. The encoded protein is CASSFLYEQYF.